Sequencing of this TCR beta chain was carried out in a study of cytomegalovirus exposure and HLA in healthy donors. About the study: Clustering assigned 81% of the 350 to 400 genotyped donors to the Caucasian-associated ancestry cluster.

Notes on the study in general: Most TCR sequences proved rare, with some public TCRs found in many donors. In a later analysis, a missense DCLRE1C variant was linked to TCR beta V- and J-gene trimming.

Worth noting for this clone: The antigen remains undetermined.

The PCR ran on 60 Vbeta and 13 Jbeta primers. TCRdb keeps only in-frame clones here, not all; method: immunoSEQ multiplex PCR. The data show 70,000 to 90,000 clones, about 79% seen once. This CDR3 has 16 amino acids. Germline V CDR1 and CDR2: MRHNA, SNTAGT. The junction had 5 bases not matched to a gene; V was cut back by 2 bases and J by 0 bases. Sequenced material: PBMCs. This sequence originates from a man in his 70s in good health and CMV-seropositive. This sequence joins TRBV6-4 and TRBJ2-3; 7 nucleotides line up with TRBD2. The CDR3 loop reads CASSDVAGVSTDTQYF. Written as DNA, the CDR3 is TGTGCCAGCAGTGACGTTGCGGGGGTGAGCACAGATACGCAGTATTTT.